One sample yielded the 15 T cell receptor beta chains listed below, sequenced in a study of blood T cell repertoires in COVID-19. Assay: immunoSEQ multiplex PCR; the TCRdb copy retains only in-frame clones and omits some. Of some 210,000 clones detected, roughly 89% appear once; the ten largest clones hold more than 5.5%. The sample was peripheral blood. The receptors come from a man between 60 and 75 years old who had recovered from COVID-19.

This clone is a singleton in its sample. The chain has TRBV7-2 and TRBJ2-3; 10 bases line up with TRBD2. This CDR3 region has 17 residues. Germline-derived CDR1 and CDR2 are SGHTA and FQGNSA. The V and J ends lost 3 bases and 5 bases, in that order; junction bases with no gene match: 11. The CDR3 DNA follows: TGTGCCAGCAGCTTTCCTGGACTAGCGGTACAGGGAGATACGCAGTATTTT. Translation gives CASSFPGLAVQGDTQYF.

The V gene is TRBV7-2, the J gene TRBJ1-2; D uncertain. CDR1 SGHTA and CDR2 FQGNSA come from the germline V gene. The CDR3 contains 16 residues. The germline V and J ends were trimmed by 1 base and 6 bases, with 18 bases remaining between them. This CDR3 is CASSLDRSRTRDGYTF. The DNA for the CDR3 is TGTGCCAGCAGCTTAGACCGTTCGCGGACGCGGGATGGCTACACCTTC.

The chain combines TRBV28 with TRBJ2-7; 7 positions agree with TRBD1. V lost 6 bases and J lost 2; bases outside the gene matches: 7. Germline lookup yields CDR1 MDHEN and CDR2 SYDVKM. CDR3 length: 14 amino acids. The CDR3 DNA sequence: TGTGCCAGCAGCCGGGGACAGCTGGCCTACGAGCAGTACTTC. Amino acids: CASSRGQLAYEQYF.

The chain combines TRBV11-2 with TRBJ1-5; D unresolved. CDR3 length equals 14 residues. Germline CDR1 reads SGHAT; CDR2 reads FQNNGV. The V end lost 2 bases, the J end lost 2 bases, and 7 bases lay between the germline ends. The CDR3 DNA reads TGTGCCAGCAGCTTAAATAGAGGCAATCAGCCCCAGCATTTT. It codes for CASSLNRGNQPQHF.

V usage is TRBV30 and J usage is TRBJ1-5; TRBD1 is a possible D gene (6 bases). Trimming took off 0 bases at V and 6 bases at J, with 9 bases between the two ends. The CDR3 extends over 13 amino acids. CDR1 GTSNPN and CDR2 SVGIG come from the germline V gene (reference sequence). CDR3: CAWSVGGGQPQHF. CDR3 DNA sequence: TGTGCCTGGAGTGTTGGGGGCGGTCAGCCCCAGCATTTT. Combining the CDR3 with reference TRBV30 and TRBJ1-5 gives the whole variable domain SQTIHQWPATLVQPVGSPLSLECTVEGTSNPNLYWYRQAAGRGLQLLFYSVGIGQISSEVPQNLSASRPQDRQFILSSKKLLLSDSGFYLCAWSVGGGQPQHFGDGTRLSIL.

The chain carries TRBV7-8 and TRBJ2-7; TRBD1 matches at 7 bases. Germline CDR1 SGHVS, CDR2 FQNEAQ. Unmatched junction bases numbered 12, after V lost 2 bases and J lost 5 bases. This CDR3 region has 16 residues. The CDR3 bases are TGTGCCAGCAGCTTACGGCCGGAGACAGGGAAAAACGAGCAGTACTTC. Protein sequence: CASSLRPETGKNEQYF.

CDR3 in amino acids: CASSSYHLGGSTEAFF. In DNA form, the CDR3 reads TGTGCCAGCAGCTCTTACCACTTGGGAGGGTCCACTGAAGCTTTCTTT. The rearrangement links TRBV5-6 to TRBJ1-1; D is unresolved. V was pared by 3 bases and J by 4 bases, with 19 bases between. CDR1 SGHDT and CDR2 YYEEEE come from the germline V gene. The CDR3 contains 16 residues. The whole variable domain, remainder taken from reference TRBV5-6 and TRBJ1-1, is DAGVTQSPTHLIKTRGQQVTLRCSPKSGHDTVSWYQQALGQGPQFIFQYYEEEERQRGNFPDRFSGHQFPNYSSELNVNALLLGDSALYLCASSSYHLGGSTEAFFGQGTRLTVV.

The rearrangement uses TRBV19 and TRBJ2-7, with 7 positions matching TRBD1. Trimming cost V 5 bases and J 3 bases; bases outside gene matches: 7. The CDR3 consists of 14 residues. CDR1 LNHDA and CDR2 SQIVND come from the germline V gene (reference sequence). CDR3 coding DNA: TGTGCCAGTAGTCCGGGACAGAGCGGCTACGAGCAGTACTTC. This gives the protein CASSPGQSGYEQYF.

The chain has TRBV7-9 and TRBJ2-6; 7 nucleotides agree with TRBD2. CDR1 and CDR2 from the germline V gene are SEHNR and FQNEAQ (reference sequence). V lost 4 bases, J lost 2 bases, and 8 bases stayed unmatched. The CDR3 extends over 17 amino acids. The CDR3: CASSSHITSAGANVLTF. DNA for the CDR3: TGTGCCAGCAGCTCTCATATTACTAGCGCTGGGGCCAACGTCCTGACTTTC.

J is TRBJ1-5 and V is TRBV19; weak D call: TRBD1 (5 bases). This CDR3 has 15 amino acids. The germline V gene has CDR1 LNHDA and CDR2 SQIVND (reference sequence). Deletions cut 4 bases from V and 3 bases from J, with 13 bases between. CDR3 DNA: TGTGCCAGTAGTACGGTGACAGTGGCCAATCAGCCCCAGCATTTT. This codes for CASSTVTVANQPQHF.

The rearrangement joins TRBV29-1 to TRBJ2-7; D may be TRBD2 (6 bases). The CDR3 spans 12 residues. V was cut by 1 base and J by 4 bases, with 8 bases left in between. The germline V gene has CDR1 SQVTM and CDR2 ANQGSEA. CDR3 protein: CSVEGGGYEQYF. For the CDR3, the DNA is TGCAGCGTTGAAGGTGGGGGGTACGAGCAGTACTTC.

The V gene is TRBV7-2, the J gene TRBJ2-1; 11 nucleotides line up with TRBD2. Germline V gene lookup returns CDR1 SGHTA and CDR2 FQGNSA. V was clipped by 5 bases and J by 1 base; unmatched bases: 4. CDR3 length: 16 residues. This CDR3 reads CASSPWTSGSYNEQFF. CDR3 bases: TGTGCCAGCAGCCCCTGGACTAGCGGGTCCTACAATGAGCAGTTCTTC.

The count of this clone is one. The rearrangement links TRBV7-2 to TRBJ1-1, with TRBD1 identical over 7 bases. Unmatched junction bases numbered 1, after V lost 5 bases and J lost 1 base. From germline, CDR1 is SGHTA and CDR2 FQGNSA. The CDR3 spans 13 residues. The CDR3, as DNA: TGTGCCAGCAGCCGACAGGGGAACACTGAAGCTTTCTTT. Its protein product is CASSRQGNTEAFF. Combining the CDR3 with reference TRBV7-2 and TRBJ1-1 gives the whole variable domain GAGVSQSPSNKVTEKGKDVELRCDPISGHTALYWYRQSLGQGLEFLIYFQGNSAPDKSGLPSDRFSAERTGGSVSTLTIQRTQQEDSAVYLCASSRQGNTEAFFGQGTRLTVV.

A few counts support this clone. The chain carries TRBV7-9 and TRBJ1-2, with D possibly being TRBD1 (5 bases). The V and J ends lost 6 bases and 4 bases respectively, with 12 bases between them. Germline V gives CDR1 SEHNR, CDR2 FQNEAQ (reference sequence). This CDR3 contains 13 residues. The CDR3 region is CASSQDTFYGYTF. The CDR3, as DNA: TGTGCCAGCAGTCAGGACACCTTCTATGGCTACACCTTC.

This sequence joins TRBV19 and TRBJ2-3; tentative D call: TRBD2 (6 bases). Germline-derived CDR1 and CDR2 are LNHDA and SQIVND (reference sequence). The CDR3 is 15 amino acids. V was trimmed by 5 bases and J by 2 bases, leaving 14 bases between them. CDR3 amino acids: CASSRSGGNTDTQYF. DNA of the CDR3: TGTGCCAGTAGTCGCTCCGGGGGTAACACAGATACGCAGTATTTT.